These 20 T cell receptor beta chains were sequenced from one sample in a study of T cell clonality in common variable immunodeficiency. Study-wide results and caveats: Fewer deletions and N-nucleotide insertions were reportedly seen in common variable immunodeficiency TCR beta sequences.

TCRdb's table, derived via immunoSEQ multiplex PCR, lists solely in-frame clones and lacks some. The sample contains around 19,000 clones, none occurring once; around 6.1% lies in the top ten. These receptors have no known antigen. Sequenced material: peripheral blood mononuclear cells. These receptors were collected from a human donor with common variable immunodeficiency.

A remark on this clone: Read coverage stops 3 residues before the CDR3 terminus; the germline J gene supplies the remainder. V usage is TRBV10-3 and J usage is TRBJ2-5, with TRBD1 matching over 9 bases. Trimming at V came to 10 bases and at J to 2 bases, leaving 5 bases not matched to a gene. This CDR3 is built from 13 residues. CDR1 is ENHRY and CDR2 is SYGVKD in the germline V gene. This CDR3 reads CATTGGPQETQYF. The DNA read from the CDR3 is TGTGCCACGACAGGGGGACCTCAAGAGACC.

This clone was counted many times. The read halts 3 residues ahead of the CDR3 end, with the missing end drawn from the germline J gene. The genes are TRBV7-3 and TRBJ1-1; tentative D call: TRBD1 (5 bases). V lost 1 base to trimming and J lost 3 bases, with 9 bases between them. CDR3 size: 14 residues. From germline, CDR1 is SGHTA and CDR2 FQGTGA. CDR3 DNA (partial): TGTGCCAGCAGCTTAAGAGGGGAGGACACTGAA. This translates into CASSLRGEDTE. The whole CDR3 reads CASSLRGEDTEAFF.

This clone was counted ten times or more. Read coverage stops 3 residues before the CDR3 terminus; the germline J gene supplies the remainder. The chain recombines TRBV20-1 with TRBJ2-6; D perhaps matches TRBD1 (5 bases). The CDR3 extends over 16 amino acids. V lost 5 bases and J 0 bases, leaving 14 bases between the germline ends. Germline V lookup: CDR1 DFQATT, CDR2 SNEGSKA (reference sequence). CDR3 sequence reads: CSAGIGAISGANVLTF. Incomplete CDR3 DNA: TGCAGTGCTGGCATAGGGGCAATCTCTGGGGCCAACGTC.

On this clone: The CDR3 is cut off 3 residues early in the read; its end comes from the germline J gene. The chain combines TRBV7-8 with TRBJ2-5; D may be TRBD2 (5 bases). Trimming cost V 2 bases and J 1 base, with 11 bases left between them. This CDR3 is 15 amino acids long. Germline V lookup: CDR1 SGHVS, CDR2 FQNEAQ. CDR3 in amino acids: CASSLRAVFQETQYF. Incomplete CDR3 DNA: TGTGCCAGCAGCTTAAGAGCGGTCTTCCAAGAGACC.

This clone counts as medium-sized. The read finishes 3 residues shy of the CDR3 end, and the germline J gene is used to complete it. This chain connects TRBV7-6 to TRBJ1-1, with TRBD1 identical over 11 bases. The trim removed 1 base at V and 0 bases at J, leaving 4 bases unmatched. Germline V CDR1 and CDR2: SGHVS, FNYEAQ. The CDR3 contains 17 residues. The sequenced CDR3 bases are TGTGCCAGCAGCTTAGAAGGACAGGGGGCGATGAACACTGAA. It specifies CASSLEGQGAMNTE. Given in full, the CDR3 is CASSLEGQGAMNTEAFF. The full variable domain, rest sourced from reference TRBV7-6 and TRBJ1-1, is GAGVSQSPRYKVTKRGQDVALRCDPISGHVSLYWYRQALGQGPEFLTYFNYEAQQDKSGLPNDRFSAERPEGSISTLTIQRTEQRDSAMYRCASSLEGQGAMNTEAFFGQGTRLTVV.

This clone came up many times. Read sequence stops 3 residues before the CDR3 end, and the germline J gene provides the missing end. The rearrangement joins TRBV6-1 to TRBJ2-7; D is unresolved. The CDR3 is 12 amino acids. Germline-derived CDR1 and CDR2 are MNHNS and SASEGT. Trimming stripped 2 bases from V and 4 bases from J, with 6 bases between. The CDR3 reads CASSESGYEQYF. The CDR3 DNA, read in part, is TGTGCCAGCAGTGAATCGGGTTACGAG.

In the case of this clone: The read falls 3 residues short of the CDR3 end, and the missing part is taken from the germline J gene. The chain couples TRBV20-1 to TRBJ2-1; 8 nucleotides align to TRBD1. CDR3 length equals 16 residues. V was pared by 0 bases and J by 4 bases, with 8 bases of the junction left unmatched. Germline V gives CDR1 DFQATT, CDR2 SNEGSKA (reference sequence). The CDR3 reads CSARDLGRQGYNEQFF. Incomplete CDR3 DNA: TGCAGTGCTAGAGATCTCGGGAGACAGGGGTACAATGAG.

This clone was seen a handful of times. With the read ending 3 residues before the CDR3 end, the germline J gene is used to fill in that end. The V call is TRBV6-2 or TRBV6-3, the J call TRBJ1-2; D perhaps matches TRBD1 (5 bases). This CDR3 region has 15 residues. In germline, CDR1 is MNHEY, CDR2 SVGEGT. V lost 0 bases and J 2 bases, leaving 10 bases between the germline ends. CDR3 DNA, as far as it was read: TGTGCCAGCAGTTACTCCGGGGGACTCAACTATGGC. It is translated as CASSYSGGLNYG. The whole CDR3 reads CASSYSGGLNYGYTF.

This clone was detected a few times. The read ends 3 residues before the CDR3 terminus; that terminus is restored from the germline J gene. The chain combines TRBV5-1 with TRBJ2-5, with 7 bases matching TRBD2. The CDR3 has 17 amino acids. V lost 1 base and J lost 2; bases outside the gene matches: 11. CDR1 SGHRS and CDR2 YFSETQ come from the germline V gene. Here the CDR3 reads CASSLFASGASQETQYF. The sequenced part of the CDR3 DNA is TGCGCCAGCAGCTTGTTCGCAAGCGGGGCCTCTCAAGAGACC. Filled out from reference TRBV5-1 and TRBJ2-5, the complete variable domain reads KAGVTQTPRYLIKTRGQQVTLSCSPISGHRSVSWYQQTPGQGLQFLFEYFSETQRNKGNFPGRFSGRQFSNSRSEMNVSTLELGDSALYLCASSLFASGASQETQYFGPGTRLLVL.

To note about this clone: The sequenced fragment ends 3 residues before the CDR3 boundary, so the rest is inferred from the germline J gene. The J gene is TRBJ2-3, the V gene TRBV7-3; 12 nucleotides line up with TRBD2. CDR1 SGHTA and CDR2 FQGTGA come from the germline V gene. V dropped 2 bases and J dropped 5; count of bases not matched to a gene: 8. The CDR3 contains 17 residues. Here the CDR3 reads CASSLRTSGTTRDTQYF. Partial CDR3 DNA: TGTGCCAGCAGCTTACGGACTAGCGGGACTACAAGAGATACG.

At least ten counts were recorded for this clone. From the germline J gene comes the end of the CDR3, since the read stops 3 residues before it. V gene TRBV6-2 or TRBV6-3 combines with J gene TRBJ2-7, with 11 bases identical to TRBD2. Germline CDR1 is MNHEY and CDR2 is SVGEGT. J was trimmed by 1 base and V by 6 bases; bases with no gene match: 5. CDR3 length: 15 residues. Incomplete CDR3 DNA: TGTGCCAGCAGGCAGACTAGCGGGGATTCCTACGAG. It yields the protein CASRQTSGDSYE. The entire CDR3 reads CASRQTSGDSYEQYF.

This clone turned up a few times. The read ends 3 residues early relative to the CDR3; the germline J gene fills the gap. The chain couples TRBV6-1 to TRBJ2-1, with a weak D call TRBD2 (5 bases). The V gene lost 4 bases and the J gene lost 4 bases, with 5 bases spanning the gap. CDR1 and CDR2 (germline): MNHNS, SASEGT. The CDR3 runs 12 residues. The CDR3 bases that were read are TGTGCCAGCAGTGGAGGGTACAATGAG. Translating gives CASSGGYNE. Given in full, the CDR3 is CASSGGYNEQFF.

This clone has a handful of counts. Sequencing ends 3 residues short of the CDR3 end; the germline J gene provides the rest. The chain uses TRBV5-6 and TRBJ1-6, with a possible D match to TRBD1 (5 bases). Per the germline V gene, CDR1 is SGHDT and CDR2 is YYEEEE. V gave up 7 bases and J gave up 1 base, with 12 bases separating them. The CDR3 has 15 residues. The CDR3 DNA, read in part, is TGTGCCAGCTTTTGGGGGGGGTCCTATAATTCACCC. Translating gives CASFWGGSYNSP. The whole CDR3 is CASFWGGSYNSPLHF.

This clone was seen a few times. From the germline J gene comes the end of the CDR3, since the read stops 3 residues before it. This chain connects TRBV2 to TRBJ2-7, with D possibly being TRBD1 (5 bases). CDR3 size: 11 residues. The V end lost 7 bases, the J end lost 4 bases, and 8 bases lay between the germline ends. CDR1 is SNHLY and CDR2 is FYNNEI in the germline V gene. The CDR3 bases that were read are TGTGCCAGCACACAGGAGTACGAG. Its protein product is CASTQEYE. In full, the CDR3 is CASTQEYEQYF.

The table lists this clone with many counts. The CDR3 bases that were read are TGTGCCAGCTCATCAGGACAGGGTCCCTACAATGAG. Translated, it gives CASSSGQGPYNE. The CDR3 in full is CASSSGQGPYNEQFF. This chain connects TRBV18 to TRBJ2-1, with TRBD1 matching 8 bases. The read falls 3 residues short of the CDR3 end, and the missing part is taken from the germline J gene. From germline, CDR1 is KGHSH and CDR2 LQKENI. This CDR3 comprises 15 residues. The V segment lost 5 bases and the J segment 2 bases; nucleotides outside the gene matches: 5.

In its sample, this clone was seen a few times. Read coverage stops 3 residues before the CDR3 terminus; the germline J gene supplies the remainder. The sample has other DNA sequences that encode this CDR3 too. This chain links TRBV7-2 with TRBJ2-1; TRBD2 aligns across 9 bases. The V and J ends lost 7 bases and 8 bases, in that order; junction bases with no gene match: 12. CDR3 length: 15 residues. The germline gives CDR1 SGHTA, CDR2 FQGNSA. The CDR3 sequence is CASNRGASGTYEQFF. The CDR3 bases that were read are TGTGCCAGCAACCGGGGGGCTAGCGGGACATATGAG.

Details on this clone: The read ends 3 residues shy of where the CDR3 ends; the end is completed using the germline J gene. J is TRBJ1-4 and V is TRBV19; D possibly corresponds to TRBD1 (6 bases). This CDR3 contains 14 residues. From germline, CDR1 is LNHDA and CDR2 SQIVND (reference sequence). Trimming took 7 bases from V and 3 from J, leaving 12 bases between them. This chain's CDR3 is CASTGGAANEKLFF. CDR3 DNA (partial): TGTGCCAGTACGGGGGGCGCAGCTAATGAAAAA.

This clone was counted between two and nine times. The CDR3 sequence: CASSLTAGYTDTQYF. The sequenced part of the CDR3 DNA is TGTGCCAGCAGCTTAACAGCGGGGTACACAGATACG. The genes are TRBV7-3 and TRBJ2-3, with TRBD2 matching over 7 bases. The DNA ends 3 residues before the CDR3 does, and the rest of the CDR3 is filled in from the germline J gene. This CDR3 is 15 amino acids long. The germline gives CDR1 SGHTA, CDR2 FQGTGA. V was clipped by 0 bases and J by 2 bases; unmatched bases: 2.

Note on this clone: Coverage ceases 3 residues before the CDR3 finishes, and the germline J gene fills in the end. The chain joins TRBV7-2 to TRBJ2-7, with 11 nucleotides matching TRBD2. Losses at the gene ends were 6 bases for V and 3 bases for J; bases not matched to a gene: 4. Per germline, CDR1 SGHTA and CDR2 FQGNSA. CDR3 length equals 14 residues. This chain's CDR3 is CASRAGTSGYEQYF. The covered CDR3 bases are TGTGCCAGCAGAGCCGGGACTAGCGGCTACGAG. Drawing the rest from reference TRBV7-2 and TRBJ2-7, the complete variable domain is GAGVSQSPSNKVTEKGKDVELRCDPISGHTALYWYRQSLGQGLEFLIYFQGNSAPDKSGLPSDRFSAERTGGSVSTLTIQRTQQEDSAVYLCASRAGTSGYEQYFGPGTRLTVT.

Of note for this clone: The read finishes 3 residues shy of the CDR3 end, and the germline J gene is used to complete it. The chain has TRBV5-1 and TRBJ2-1, with TRBD1 matching over 8 bases. Germline V lookup: CDR1 SGHRS, CDR2 YFSETQ. The CDR3 has 15 residues. The V and J ends lost 5 bases and 5 bases, in that order; junction bases with no gene match: 9. CDR3 DNA, as far as it was read: TGCGCCAGCAGTTCAGGACAGGGAAACGACAATGAG. Protein sequence: CASSSGQGNDNE. The whole CDR3 sequence reads CASSSGQGNDNEQFF.